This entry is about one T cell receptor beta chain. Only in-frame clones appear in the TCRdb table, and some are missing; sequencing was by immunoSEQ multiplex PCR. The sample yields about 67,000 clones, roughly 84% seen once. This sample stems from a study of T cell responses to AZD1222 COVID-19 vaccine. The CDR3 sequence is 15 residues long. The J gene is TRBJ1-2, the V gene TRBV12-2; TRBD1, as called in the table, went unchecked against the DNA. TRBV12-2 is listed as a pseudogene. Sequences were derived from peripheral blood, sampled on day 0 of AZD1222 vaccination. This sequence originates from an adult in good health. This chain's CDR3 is CASRYHGTAGYGYTF. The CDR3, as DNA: TGTGCAAGTCGCTACCATGGGACAGCGGGCTATGGCTACACCTTC.